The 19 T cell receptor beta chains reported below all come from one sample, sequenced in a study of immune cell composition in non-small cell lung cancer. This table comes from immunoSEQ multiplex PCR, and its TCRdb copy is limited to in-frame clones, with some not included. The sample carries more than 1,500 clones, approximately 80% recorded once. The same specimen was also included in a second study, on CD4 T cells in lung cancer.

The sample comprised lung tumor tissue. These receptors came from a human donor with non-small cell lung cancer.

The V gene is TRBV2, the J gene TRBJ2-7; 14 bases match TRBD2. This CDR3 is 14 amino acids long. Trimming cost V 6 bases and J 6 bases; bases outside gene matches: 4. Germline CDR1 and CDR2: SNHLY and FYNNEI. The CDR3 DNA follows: TGTGCCAGCAGAGGACTAGCGGGGGGCGCCGAGCAGTACTTC. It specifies CASRGLAGGAEQYF.

CDR3 amino acids: CASSLGQGGNSPLHF. CDR3 bases: TGTGCCAGCTCCCTCGGACAGGGTGGAAATTCACCCCTCCACTTT. This chain links TRBV18 with TRBJ1-6, with 8 bases fitting TRBD1. V dropped 6 bases and J dropped 7; count of bases not matched to a gene: 8. Germline V gives CDR1 KGHSH, CDR2 LQKENI. CDR3 length: 15 residues.

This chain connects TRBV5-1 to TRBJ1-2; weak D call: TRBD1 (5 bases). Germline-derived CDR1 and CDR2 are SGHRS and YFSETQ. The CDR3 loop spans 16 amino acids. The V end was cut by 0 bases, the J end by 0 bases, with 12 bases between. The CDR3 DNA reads TGCGCCAGCAGCTTGGAGGGGAGGAGCGCTAACTATGGCTACACCTTC. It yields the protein CASSLEGRSANYGYTF.

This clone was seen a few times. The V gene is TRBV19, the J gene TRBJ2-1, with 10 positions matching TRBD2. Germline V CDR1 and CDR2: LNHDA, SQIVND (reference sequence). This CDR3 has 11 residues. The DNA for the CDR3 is TGTGCAGTAGCGGGGGGAACTGAGCAGTTCTTC. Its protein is CAVAGGTEQFF.

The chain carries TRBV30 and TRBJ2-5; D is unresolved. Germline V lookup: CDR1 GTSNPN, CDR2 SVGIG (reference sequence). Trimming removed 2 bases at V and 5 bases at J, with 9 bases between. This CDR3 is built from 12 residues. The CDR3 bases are TGTGCCTGGAGTCCACGGTGGGAGACCCAGTACTTC. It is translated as CAWSPRWETQYF.

The CDR3 bases are TGTGCCAGCAGCAAAACAGAGGGTGGCAATCAGCCCCAGCATTTT. Amino acid sequence: CASSKTEGGNQPQHF. V gene TRBV11-1 combines with J gene TRBJ1-5; D is undetermined. The V gene's germline CDR1 is SGHAT and CDR2 FQDESV (reference sequence). Trimming stripped 5 bases from V and 2 bases from J, with 13 bases between. The CDR3 loop spans 15 amino acids.

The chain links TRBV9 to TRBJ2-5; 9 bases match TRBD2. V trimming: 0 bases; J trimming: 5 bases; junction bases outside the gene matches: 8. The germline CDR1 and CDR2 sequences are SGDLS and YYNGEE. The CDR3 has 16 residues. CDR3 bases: TGTGCCAGCAGCGTAGCTGGAGCGGGGGGCGGGGAGACCCAGTACTTC. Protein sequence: CASSVAGAGGGETQYF.

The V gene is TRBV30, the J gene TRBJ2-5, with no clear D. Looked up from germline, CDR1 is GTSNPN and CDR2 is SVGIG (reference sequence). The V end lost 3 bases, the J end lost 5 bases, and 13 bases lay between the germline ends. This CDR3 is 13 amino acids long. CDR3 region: CAWRRTEWETQYF. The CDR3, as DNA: TGTGCCTGGAGGAGAACCGAGTGGGAGACCCAGTACTTC.

This CDR3 reads CASSPRSGTEAFF. CDR3 sequence (DNA): TGCGCCAGCAGCCCGCGATCGGGCACTGAAGCTTTCTTT. This sequence joins TRBV5-1 and TRBJ1-1; D remains unclear. Per germline, CDR1 SGHRS and CDR2 YFSETQ. This CDR3 is 13 amino acids long. V lost 4 bases to trimming and J lost 4 bases, with 11 bases between them.

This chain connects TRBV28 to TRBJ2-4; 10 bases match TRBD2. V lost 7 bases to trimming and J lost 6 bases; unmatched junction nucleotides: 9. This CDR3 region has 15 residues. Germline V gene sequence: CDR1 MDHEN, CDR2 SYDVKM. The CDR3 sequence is CASIQSGGAGNIQYF. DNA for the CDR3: TGTGCCAGCATCCAAAGCGGGGGGGCCGGAAACATTCAGTACTTC.

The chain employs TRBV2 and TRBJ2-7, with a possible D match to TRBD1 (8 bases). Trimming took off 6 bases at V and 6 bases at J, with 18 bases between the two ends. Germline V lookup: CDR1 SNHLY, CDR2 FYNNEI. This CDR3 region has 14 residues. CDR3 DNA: TGTGCCAGCAGGGGGGGGCAGGGGGCCATCGAGCAGTACTTC. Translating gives CASRGGQGAIEQYF.

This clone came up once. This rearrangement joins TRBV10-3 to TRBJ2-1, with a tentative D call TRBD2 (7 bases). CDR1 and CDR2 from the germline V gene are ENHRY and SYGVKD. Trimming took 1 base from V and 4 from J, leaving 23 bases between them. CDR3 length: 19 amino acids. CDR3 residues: CAISEWGAAAGKTYNEQFF. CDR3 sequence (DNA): TGTGCCATCAGTGAGTGGGGGGCAGCAGCGGGGAAAACTTACAATGAGCAGTTCTTC.

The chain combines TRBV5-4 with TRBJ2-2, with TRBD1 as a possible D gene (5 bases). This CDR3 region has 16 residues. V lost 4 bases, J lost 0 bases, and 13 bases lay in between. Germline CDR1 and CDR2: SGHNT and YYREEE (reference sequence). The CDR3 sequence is CASSPGHTANTGELFF. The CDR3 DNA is TGTGCCAGCAGCCCTGGACACACCGCGAACACCGGGGAGCTGTTTTTT. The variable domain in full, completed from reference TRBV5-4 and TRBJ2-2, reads ETGVTQSPTHLIKTRGQQVTLRCSSQSGHNTVSWYQQALGQGPQFIFQYYREEENGRGNFPPRFSGLQFPNYSSELNVNALELDDSALYLCASSPGHTANTGELFFGEGSRLTVL.

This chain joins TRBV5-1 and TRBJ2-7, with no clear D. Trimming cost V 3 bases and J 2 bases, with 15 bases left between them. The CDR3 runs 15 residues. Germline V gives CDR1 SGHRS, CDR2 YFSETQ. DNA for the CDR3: TGCGCCAGCAGCTCAACAGCAGTAGGTCCCTACGAGCAGTACTTC. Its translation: CASSSTAVGPYEQYF.

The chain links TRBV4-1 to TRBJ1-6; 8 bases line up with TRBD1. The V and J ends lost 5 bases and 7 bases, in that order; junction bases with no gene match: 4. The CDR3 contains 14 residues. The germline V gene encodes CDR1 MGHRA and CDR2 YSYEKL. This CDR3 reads CASSTGTGNSPLHF. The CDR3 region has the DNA TGCGCCAGCAGCACTGGGACAGGAAATTCACCCCTCCACTTT.

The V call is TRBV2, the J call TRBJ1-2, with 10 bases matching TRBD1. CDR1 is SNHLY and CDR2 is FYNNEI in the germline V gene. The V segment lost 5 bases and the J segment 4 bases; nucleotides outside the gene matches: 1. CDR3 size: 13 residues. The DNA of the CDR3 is TGTGCCAGCAGTCGGACAGGGGGCTATGGCTACACCTTC. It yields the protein CASSRTGGYGYTF.

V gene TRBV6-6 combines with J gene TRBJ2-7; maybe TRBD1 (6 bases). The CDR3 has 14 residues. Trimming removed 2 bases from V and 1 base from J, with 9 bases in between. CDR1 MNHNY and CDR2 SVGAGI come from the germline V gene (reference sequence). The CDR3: CASSYGTPSYEQYF. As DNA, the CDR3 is TGTGCCAGCAGTTACGGGACACCTTCCTACGAGCAGTACTTC.

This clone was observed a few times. As DNA, the CDR3 is TGTGCCAGCAGTGAATACGGACAGAAATCGCTGTTTTTT. As protein: CASSEYGQKSLFF. This chain links TRBV6-1 with TRBJ1-4; tentative D call: TRBD1 (6 bases). The CDR3 sequence is 13 residues long. Germline CDR1 MNHNS, CDR2 SASEGT. Trimming pared 2 bases from V and 14 bases from J, leaving 15 bases between.

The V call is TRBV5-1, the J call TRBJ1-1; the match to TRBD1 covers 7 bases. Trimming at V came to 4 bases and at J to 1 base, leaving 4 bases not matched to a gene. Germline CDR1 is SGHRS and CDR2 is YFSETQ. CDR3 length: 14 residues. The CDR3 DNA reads TGCGCCAGCAGCACGACAGGGCCGAACACTGAAGCTTTCTTT. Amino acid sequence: CASSTTGPNTEAFF.